The present T cell receptor (beta chain) was sequenced within a study of cytomegalovirus exposure and HLA in healthy donors (dated by TCRdb to the late 2010s). Regarding the study in general: A later analysis indicated that the roughly 130 validation repertoires were generated on the platform also employed for the 700 or so repertoires of the first cohort. The study aimed to test whether cataloging public T cell receptors could reveal signatures of past pathogen exposure. In addition to the first cohort of 500 to 850 subjects, a separate validation cohort of 130 or so different subjects was used. To predict cytomegalovirus infection status, the study combined high-throughput TCR immunosequencing, statistical association of individual TCRs with disease status, and machine learning. The investigation overall reported the following: Of the cluster scores, around 95% were above 0 in a later analysis, which found that TCRs clustered in the first cohort also tended to co-occur in the roughly 130 validation repertoires. A later analysis lacked HLA typing for the validation cohort, so it scored co-occurrence in that cohort across all 120 repertoires. The classifier was reported to diagnose cytomegalovirus status with high specificity and sensitivity in both the original and validation cohorts. Across donors, most TCR sequences were observed very rarely, whereas some public TCRs were present in many individuals. The authors suggested that the approach could potentially be extended to other disease states and immunological phenotypes. A total of 150 to 200 TCR beta chains were listed by the study as associated with cytomegalovirus. A few of the identified cytomegalovirus-associated TCR beta chains were confirmed in vitro to be specific for cytomegalovirus antigens.

Points on this clone: Its cognate antigen has yet to be identified. Base qualities are not provided; no much larger clone lies one nucleotide away.

Cut back by 0 bases and 1 base, the V and J ends lie 8 bases apart. Taken from cysteine to phenylalanine, the CDR3 has 14 residues. Solely the CDR3 DNA is kept, with 42 bases framed from the first base. Reading the germline V gene gives CDR1 SGHRS and CDR2 YFSETQ. The donors belonged to the validation cohort of roughly 120 subjects, which was separate from the approximately 700-subject first cohort. The library came from the immunoSEQ multiplex PCR assay. The source study handled its data this way. To diagnose cytomegalovirus status from the catalog of TCR beta chain sequences, a statistical classification framework was built. TCRdb stores this immuneACCESS table with in-frame sequences only. Part of the clones is absent; in the studies checked, under half of the shortfall reflects unresolved V genes, and no reason is known for the rest. V, J and clone size are those of that table, while D and trimming were read from the DNA. In all, the sample holds about 260,000 clones, and around 90% of those were seen once. Of the sample, 3.1% falls within the top ten clones.

The sequenced material came from PBMCs. This TCR was recovered from a woman in her twenties or thirties in good health and CMV-seronegative. Rearrangement joined TRBV5-1 to TRBJ2-7; there is no confident call for the D gene. In nucleotides, the sequence is TGCGCCAGCAGCTTGGGGGGTGGGTCCTACGAGCAGTACTTC. Translated, it reads CASSLGGGSYEQYF.